This TCR beta chain appears in the sequencing data of a study of cytomegalovirus exposure and HLA in healthy donors. Findings and limits, study-wide: As was reported, the classifier diagnosed cytomegalovirus status with high specificity and sensitivity. Investigators reported approximately 170 TCR beta chains as tied to cytomegalovirus. A later analysis found first-cohort TCR clusters tended to co-occur in the approximately 110 validation repertoires.

The V end lost 7 bases, the J end lost 3 bases, and 22 bases lay between the germline ends. This CDR3 contains 16 residues. CDR1 MDHEN and CDR2 SYDVKM come from the germline V gene. A roughly 120-subject validation cohort, separate from the approximately 670-subject first cohort, supplied the donors. Clones were read by immunoSEQ multiplex PCR, and TCRdb kept only the in-frame ones, dropping some. Of about 140,000 clones detected, roughly nine tenths appear once; the ten largest clones hold roughly 3%. Notes on this clone: Its matching antigen is unknown.

Source material: PBMCs. The chain uses TRBV28 and TRBJ2-7; TRBD2 might be the D (5 bases). The clonotype comes from a man between 18 and 29 years old in good health and CMV-seronegative. The CDR3 spells CASKDPLKDYYYEQYF. The CDR3 region has the DNA TGTGCCAGCAAAGATCCCCTAAAAGACTACTACTACGAGCAGTACTTC.